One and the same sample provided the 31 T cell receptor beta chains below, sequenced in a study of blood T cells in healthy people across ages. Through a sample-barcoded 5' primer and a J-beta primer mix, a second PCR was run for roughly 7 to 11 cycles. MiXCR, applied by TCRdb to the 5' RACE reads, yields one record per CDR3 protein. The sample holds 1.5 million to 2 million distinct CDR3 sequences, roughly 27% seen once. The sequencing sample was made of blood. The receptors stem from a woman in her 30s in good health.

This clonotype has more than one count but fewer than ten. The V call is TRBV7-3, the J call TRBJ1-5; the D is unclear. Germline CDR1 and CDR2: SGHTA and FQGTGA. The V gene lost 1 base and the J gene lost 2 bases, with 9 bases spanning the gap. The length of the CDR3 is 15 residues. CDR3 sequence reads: CASSLNRVGNQPQHF. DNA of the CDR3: TGTGCCAGCAGCTTAAATCGAGTGGGCAATCAGCCCCAGCATTTT.

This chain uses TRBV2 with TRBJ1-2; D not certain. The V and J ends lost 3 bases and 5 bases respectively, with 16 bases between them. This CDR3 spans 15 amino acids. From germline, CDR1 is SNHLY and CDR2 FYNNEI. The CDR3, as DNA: TGTGCCAGCAGTGAGAATGGAGTTCCCGGGTATGGCTACACCTTC. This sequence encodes CASSENGVPGYGYTF.

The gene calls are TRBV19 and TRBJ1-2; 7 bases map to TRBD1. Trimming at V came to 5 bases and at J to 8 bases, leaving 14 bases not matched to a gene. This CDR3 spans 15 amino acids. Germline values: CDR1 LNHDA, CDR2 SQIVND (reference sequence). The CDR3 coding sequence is TGTGCCAGTAGTCCGGACGGGCGCCCGGGACAGGGCTACACCTTC. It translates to CASSPDGRPGQGYTF.

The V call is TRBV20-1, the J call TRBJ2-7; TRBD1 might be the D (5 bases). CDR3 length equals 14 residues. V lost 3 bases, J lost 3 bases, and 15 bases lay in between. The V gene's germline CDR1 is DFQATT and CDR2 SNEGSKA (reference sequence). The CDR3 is CSARFGAGLYEQYF. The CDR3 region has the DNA TGCAGTGCTAGGTTTGGGGCAGGGCTCTACGAGCAGTACTTC.

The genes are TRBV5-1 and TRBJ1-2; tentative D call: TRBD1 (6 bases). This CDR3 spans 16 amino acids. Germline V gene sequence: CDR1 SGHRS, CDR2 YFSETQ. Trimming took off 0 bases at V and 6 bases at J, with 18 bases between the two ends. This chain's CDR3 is CASSLDPGGGADGYTF. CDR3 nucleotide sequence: TGCGCCAGCAGCTTGGATCCAGGCGGGGGCGCGGATGGCTACACCTTC. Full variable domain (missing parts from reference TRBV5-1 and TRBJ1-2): KAGVTQTPRYLIKTRGQQVTLSCSPISGHRSVSWYQQTPGQGLQFLFEYFSETQRNKGNFPGRFSGRQFSNSRSEMNVSTLELGDSALYLCASSLDPGGGADGYTFGSGTRLTVV.

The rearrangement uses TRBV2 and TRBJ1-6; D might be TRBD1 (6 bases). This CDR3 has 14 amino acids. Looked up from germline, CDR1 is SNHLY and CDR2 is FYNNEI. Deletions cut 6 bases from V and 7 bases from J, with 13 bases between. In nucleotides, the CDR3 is TGTGCCAGCAGGACCGGGACACTAAATTCACCCCTCCACTTT. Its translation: CASRTGTLNSPLHF.

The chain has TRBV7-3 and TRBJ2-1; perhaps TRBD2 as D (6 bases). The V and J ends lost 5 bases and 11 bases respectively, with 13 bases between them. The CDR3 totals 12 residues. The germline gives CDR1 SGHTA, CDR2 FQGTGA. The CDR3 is CASSNRDSKQFF. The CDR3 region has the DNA TGTGCCAGCAGCAACCGGGACTCTAAGCAGTTCTTC.

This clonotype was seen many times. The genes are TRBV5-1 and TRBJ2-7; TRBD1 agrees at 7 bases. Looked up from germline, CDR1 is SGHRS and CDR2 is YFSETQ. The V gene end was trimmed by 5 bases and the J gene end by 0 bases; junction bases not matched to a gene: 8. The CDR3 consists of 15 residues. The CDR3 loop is CASRSTGLSSYEQYF. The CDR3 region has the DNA TGCGCCAGCAGATCGACAGGGTTGAGCTCCTACGAGCAGTACTTC.

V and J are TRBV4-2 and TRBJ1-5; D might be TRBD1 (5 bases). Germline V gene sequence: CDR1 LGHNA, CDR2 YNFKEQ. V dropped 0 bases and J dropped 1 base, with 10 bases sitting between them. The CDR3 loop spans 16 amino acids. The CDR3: CASSQEVGPSNQPQHF. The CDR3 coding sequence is TGTGCCAGCAGCCAAGAGGTGGGACCGAGCAATCAGCCCCAGCATTTT.

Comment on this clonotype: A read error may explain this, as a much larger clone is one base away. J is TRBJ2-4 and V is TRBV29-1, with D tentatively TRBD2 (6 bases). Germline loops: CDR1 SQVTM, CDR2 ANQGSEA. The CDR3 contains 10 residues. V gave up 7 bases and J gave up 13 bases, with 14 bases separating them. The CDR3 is CSGTSGRQYF. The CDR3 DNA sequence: TGCAGCGGGACCTCCGGGAGACAGTACTTC. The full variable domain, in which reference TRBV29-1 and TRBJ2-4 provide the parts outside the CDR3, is SAVISQKPSRDICQRGTSLTIQCQVDSQVTMMFWYRQQPGQSLTLIATANQGSEATYESGFVIDKFPISRPNLTFSTLTVSNMSPEDSSIYLCSGTSGRQYFGAGTRLSVL.

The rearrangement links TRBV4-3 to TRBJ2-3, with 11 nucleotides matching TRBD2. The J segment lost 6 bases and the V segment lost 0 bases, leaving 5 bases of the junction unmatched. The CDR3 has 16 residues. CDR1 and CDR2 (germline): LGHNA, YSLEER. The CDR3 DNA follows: TGCGCCAGCAGCCAAGATACTAGCGGGAGCAGGGATACGCAGTATTTT. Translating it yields CASSQDTSGSRDTQYF.

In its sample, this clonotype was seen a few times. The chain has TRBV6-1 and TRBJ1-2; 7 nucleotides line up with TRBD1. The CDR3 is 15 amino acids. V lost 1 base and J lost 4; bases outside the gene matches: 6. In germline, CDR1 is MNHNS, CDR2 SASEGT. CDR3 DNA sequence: TGTGCCAGCAGTGAAGGCGCAGGGGGGGGCTATGGCTACACCTTC. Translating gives CASSEGAGGGYGYTF.

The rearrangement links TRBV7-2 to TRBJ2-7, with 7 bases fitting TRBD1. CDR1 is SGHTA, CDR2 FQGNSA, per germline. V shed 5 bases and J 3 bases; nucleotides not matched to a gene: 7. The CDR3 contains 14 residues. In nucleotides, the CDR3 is TGTGCCAGCAGCGCCACAGGGGTGGTCTACGAGCAGTACTTC. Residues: CASSATGVVYEQYF.

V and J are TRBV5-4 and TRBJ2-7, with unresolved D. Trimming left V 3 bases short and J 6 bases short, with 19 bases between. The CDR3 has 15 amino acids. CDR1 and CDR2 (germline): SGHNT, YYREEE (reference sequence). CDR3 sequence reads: CASSSPGPGRAEQYF. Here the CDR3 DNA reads TGTGCCAGCAGCTCCCCGGGCCCGGGCCGTGCCGAGCAGTACTTC. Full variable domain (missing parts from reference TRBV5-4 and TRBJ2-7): ETGVTQSPTHLIKTRGQQVTLRCSSQSGHNTVSWYQQALGQGPQFIFQYYREEENGRGNFPPRFSGLQFPNYSSELNVNALELDDSALYLCASSSPGPGRAEQYFGPGTRLTVT.

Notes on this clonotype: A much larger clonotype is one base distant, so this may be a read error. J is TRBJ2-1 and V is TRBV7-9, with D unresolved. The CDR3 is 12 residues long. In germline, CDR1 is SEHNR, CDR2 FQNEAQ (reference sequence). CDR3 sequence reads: CVSSLTGYEQFF. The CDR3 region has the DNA TGTGTCAGCAGCTTAACGGGTTATGAGCAGTTCTTC.

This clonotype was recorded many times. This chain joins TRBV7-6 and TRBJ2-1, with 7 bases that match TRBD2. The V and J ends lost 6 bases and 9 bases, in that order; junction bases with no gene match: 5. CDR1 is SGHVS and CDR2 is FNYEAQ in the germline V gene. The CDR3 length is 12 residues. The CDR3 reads CASRSGVSEQFF. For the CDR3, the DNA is TGTGCCAGCAGAAGCGGGGTCAGTGAGCAGTTCTTC.

The CDR3 DNA follows: TGTGCCAGTCATAATAGTCCAGGGGTGGGCAATCAGCCCCAGCATTTT. Residues: CASHNSPGVGNQPQHF. The V gene is TRBV28, the J gene TRBJ1-5; tentative D call: TRBD1 (6 bases). V lost 9 bases and J 2 bases, leaving 20 bases between the germline ends. The V gene's germline CDR1 is MDHEN and CDR2 SYDVKM. This CDR3 spans 16 amino acids.

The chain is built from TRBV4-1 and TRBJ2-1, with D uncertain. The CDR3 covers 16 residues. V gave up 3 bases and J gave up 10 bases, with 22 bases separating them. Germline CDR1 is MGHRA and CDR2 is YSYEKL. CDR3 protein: CASSHPDRNPVEEQFF. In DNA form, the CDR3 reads TGCGCCAGCAGCCACCCTGACCGGAATCCCGTAGAAGAGCAGTTCTTC.

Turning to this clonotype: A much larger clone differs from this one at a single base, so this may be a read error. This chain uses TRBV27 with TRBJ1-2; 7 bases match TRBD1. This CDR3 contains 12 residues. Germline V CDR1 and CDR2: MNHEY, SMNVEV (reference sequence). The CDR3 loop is CAGRTGENGYTF. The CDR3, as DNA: TGTGCCGGCAGGACAGGAGAGAATGGCTACACCTTC.

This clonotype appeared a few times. The CDR3 DNA reads TGCGCCAGCAGCCCTATCGGGACCAAATCCAATCAGCCCCAGCATTTT. Protein: CASSPIGTKSNQPQHF. The V and J genes are TRBV4-1 and TRBJ1-5, with D perhaps matching TRBD1 (5 bases). The V end was cut by 4 bases, the J end by 3 bases, with 16 bases between. The germline gives CDR1 MGHRA, CDR2 YSYEKL. The CDR3 covers 16 residues.

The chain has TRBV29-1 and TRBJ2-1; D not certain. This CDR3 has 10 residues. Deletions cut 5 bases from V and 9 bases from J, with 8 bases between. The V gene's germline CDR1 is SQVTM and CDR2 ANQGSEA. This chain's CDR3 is CSVRIGEQFF. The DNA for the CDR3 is TGCAGCGTTAGGATTGGTGAGCAGTTCTTC.

Here the CDR3 DNA reads TGTGCCAGCAGCTTTACAGGGATCGGAGAGACCCAGTACTTC. It codes for CASSFTGIGETQYF. This chain links TRBV11-2 with TRBJ2-5; D is possibly TRBD1 (6 bases). Germline V gene sequence: CDR1 SGHAT, CDR2 FQNNGV. This CDR3 comprises 14 residues. The V end was cut by 3 bases, the J end by 4 bases, with 12 bases between.

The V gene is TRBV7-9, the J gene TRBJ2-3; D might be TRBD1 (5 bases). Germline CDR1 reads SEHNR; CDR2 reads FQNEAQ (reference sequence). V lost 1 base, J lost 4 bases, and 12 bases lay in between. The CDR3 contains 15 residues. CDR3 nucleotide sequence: TGTGCCAGCAGCTTAGACGGACACCGGCCAGATACGCAGTATTTT. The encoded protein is CASSLDGHRPDTQYF. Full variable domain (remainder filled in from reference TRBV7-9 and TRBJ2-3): DTGVSQNPRHKITKRGQNVTFRCDPISEHNRLYWYRQTLGQGPEFLTYFQNEAQLEKSRLLSDRFSAERPKGSFSTLEIQRTEQGDSAMYLCASSLDGHRPDTQYFGPGTRLTVL.

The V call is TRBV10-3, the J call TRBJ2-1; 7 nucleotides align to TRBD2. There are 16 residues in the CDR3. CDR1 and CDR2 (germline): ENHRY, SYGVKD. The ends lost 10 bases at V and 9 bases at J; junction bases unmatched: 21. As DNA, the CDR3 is TGTGCCACCGCTCCCCTCTTCAGGAGCGGGATGAGTGAGCAGTTCTTC. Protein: CATAPLFRSGMSEQFF.

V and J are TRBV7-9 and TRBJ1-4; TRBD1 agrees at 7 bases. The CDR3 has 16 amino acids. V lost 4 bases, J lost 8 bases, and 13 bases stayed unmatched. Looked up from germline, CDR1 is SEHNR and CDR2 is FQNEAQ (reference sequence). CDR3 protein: CASSWGDRDEGEKLFF. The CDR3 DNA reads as TGTGCCAGCAGCTGGGGCGACAGGGACGAAGGCGAAAAACTGTTTTTT. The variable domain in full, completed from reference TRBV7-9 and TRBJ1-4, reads DTGVSQNPRHKITKRGQNVTFRCDPISEHNRLYWYRQTLGQGPEFLTYFQNEAQLEKSRLLSDRFSAERPKGSFSTLEIQRTEQGDSAMYLCASSWGDRDEGEKLFFGSGTQLSVL.

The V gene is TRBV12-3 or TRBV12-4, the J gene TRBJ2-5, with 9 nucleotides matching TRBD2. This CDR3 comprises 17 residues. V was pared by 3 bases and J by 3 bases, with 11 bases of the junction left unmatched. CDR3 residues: CASSFAGGPRSKETQYF. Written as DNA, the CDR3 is TGTGCCAGCAGTTTTGCGGGAGGGCCGAGGAGTAAAGAGACCCAGTACTTC.

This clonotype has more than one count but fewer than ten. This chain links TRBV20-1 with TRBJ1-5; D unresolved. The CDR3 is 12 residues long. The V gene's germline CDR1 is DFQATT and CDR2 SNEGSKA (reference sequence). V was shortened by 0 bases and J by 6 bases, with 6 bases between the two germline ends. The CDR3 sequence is CSARDPGQPQHF. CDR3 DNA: TGCAGTGCTAGAGACCCCGGTCAGCCCCAGCATTTT.

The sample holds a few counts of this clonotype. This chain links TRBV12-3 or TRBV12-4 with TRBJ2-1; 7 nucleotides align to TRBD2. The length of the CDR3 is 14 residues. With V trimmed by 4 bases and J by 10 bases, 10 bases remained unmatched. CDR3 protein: CASSYHRLADEQFF. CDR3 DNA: TGTGCCAGCAGTTATCACCGACTAGCTGACGAGCAGTTCTTC.

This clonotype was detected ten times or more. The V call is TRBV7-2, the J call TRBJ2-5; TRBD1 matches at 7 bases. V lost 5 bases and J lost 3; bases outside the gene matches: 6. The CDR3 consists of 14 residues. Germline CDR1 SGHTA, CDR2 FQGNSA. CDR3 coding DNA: TGTGCCAGCAGCCAAGACAGGGCGAAAGAGACCCAGTACTTC. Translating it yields CASSQDRAKETQYF.

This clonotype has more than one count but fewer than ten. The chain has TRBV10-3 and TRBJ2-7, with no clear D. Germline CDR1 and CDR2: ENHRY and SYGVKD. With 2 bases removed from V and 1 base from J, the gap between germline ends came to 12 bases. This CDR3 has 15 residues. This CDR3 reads CAISEPTSRSYEQYF. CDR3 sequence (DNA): TGTGCCATCAGTGAGCCTACCTCTCGTTCCTACGAGCAGTACTTC.

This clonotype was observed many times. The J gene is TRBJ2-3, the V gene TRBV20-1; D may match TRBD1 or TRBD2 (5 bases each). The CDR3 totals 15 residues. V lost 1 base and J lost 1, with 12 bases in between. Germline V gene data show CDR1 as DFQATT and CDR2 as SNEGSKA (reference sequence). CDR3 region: CSARVQGRGTDTQYF. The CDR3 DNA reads TGCAGTGCTAGAGTGCAGGGACGGGGCACAGATACGCAGTATTTT.